The entry that follows covers one T cell receptor (beta chain) sequence. This table comes from immunoSEQ multiplex PCR, and its TCRdb copy is limited to in-frame clones, with some not included. The profile shows some 400,000 clones, 75% to 90% of them singletons. Treatment specified: some 20 received Ad26.COV2.S at low or high dose, single or two shots; about five received placebo; per-sample allocation not given. Sampling was performed 63 days after the first vaccine or placebo injection. The study used a vaccine consisting of an Ad26 vector that expressed Wuhan-strain SARS-CoV-2 spike. This entry comes from a study of Ad26.COV2.S vaccination and SARS-CoV-2 variants. Germline V CDR1 and CDR2: MNHEY, SVGAGI. The CDR3 extends over 14 amino acids. V was clipped by 6 bases and J by 10 bases; unmatched bases: 5.

The clonotype was recovered from a person aged 18-60 years who received the Ad26.COV2.S COVID-19 vaccine or a placebo. The V call is TRBV6-5, the J call TRBJ2-1; 14 bases align to TRBD2. The sample was peripheral blood, taken in a trial of Ad26.COV2.S vaccine versus placebo. CDR3 DNA sequence: TGTGCCAGCAGACGGGGACTAGCGGGAGTGGAGCAGTTCTTC. This translates into CASRRGLAGVEQFF.